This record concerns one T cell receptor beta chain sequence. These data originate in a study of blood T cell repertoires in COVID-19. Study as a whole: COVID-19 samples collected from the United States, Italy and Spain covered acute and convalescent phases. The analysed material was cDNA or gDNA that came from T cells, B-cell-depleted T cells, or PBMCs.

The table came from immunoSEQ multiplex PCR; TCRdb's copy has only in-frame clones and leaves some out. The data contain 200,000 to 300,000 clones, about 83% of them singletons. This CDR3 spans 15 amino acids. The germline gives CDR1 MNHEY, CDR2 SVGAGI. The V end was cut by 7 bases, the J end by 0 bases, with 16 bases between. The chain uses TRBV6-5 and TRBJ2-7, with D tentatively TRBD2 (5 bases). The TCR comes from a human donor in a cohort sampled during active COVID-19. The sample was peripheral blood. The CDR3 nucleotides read TGTGCCAGCAAGGATATACGGACTGACTCCTACGAGCAGTACTTC. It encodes CASKDIRTDSYEQYF.